These 25 T cell receptor beta chains share one sample of origin, sequenced in a study of blood T cell repertoires in COVID-19. The data were produced by immunoSEQ multiplex PCR, yet TCRdb's version contains in-frame clones alone and is incomplete. The sample records about 290,000 clones, approximately 86% being singletons. The specimen sequenced was peripheral blood. The receptors originated from a woman between 45 and 65 years old with active or convalescent COVID-19.

The chain carries TRBV5-1 and TRBJ1-3, with 7 bases matching TRBD1. V was pared by 4 bases and J by 0 bases, with 4 bases of the junction left unmatched. The CDR3 totals 15 residues. CDR1 is SGHRS and CDR2 is YFSETQ in the germline V gene. The CDR3 DNA reads TGCGCCAGCAGCACCGACAGGGCCTCTGGAAACACCATATATTTT. It yields the protein CASSTDRASGNTIYF.

This chain connects TRBV18 to TRBJ1-2, with D hard to call. Germline CDR1 KGHSH, CDR2 LQKENI. The CDR3 has 12 amino acids. V shed 6 bases and J shed 7 bases, with 12 bases lying between them. CDR3: CASSPGKVGYTF. CDR3 nucleotides: TGTGCCAGCTCCCCGGGGAAGGTTGGCTACACCTTC.

The CDR3 protein is CASSLEPVAGGVSDTQYF. CDR3 coding DNA: TGTGCCAGCAGCTTGGAACCTGTTGCGGGAGGGGTTTCAGATACGCAGTATTTT. This chain links TRBV5-4 with TRBJ2-3; 9 bases are a match to TRBD2. CDR3 size: 18 residues. After removal of 0 bases from V and 4 bases from J, the junction contained 12 bases not matched to a gene. Per the germline V gene, CDR1 is SGHNT and CDR2 is YYREEE (reference sequence).

This clone was seen more than once but under ten times. This sequence joins TRBV5-1 and TRBJ2-6; D remains unclear. This CDR3 is built from 16 residues. Trimming shortened V by 4 bases and J by 0 bases, and 11 bases separated the two germline ends. CDR1 SGHRS and CDR2 YFSETQ come from the germline V gene. The CDR3 reads CASSPRGSSGANVLTF. In DNA, the CDR3 is TGCGCCAGCAGCCCGAGAGGAAGCTCTGGGGCCAACGTCCTGACTTTC.

This sequence joins TRBV2 and TRBJ1-1, with a tentative D call TRBD1 (6 bases). The V gene's germline CDR1 is SNHLY and CDR2 FYNNEI. CDR3 size: 13 residues. V shed 6 bases and J shed 3 bases, with 11 bases lying between them. CDR3 sequence reads: CASSYREDTEAFF. Here the CDR3 DNA reads TGTGCCAGCAGCTACAGGGAAGACACTGAAGCTTTCTTT.

The rearrangement joins TRBV9 to TRBJ2-2; TRBD2 agrees at 9 bases. J was trimmed by 5 bases and V by 3 bases; bases with no gene match: 8. This CDR3 spans 16 amino acids. Germline CDR1 reads SGDLS; CDR2 reads YYNGEE. CDR3: CASSASGTSRTGELFF. The DNA of the CDR3 is TGTGCCAGCAGCGCATCCGGGACTAGCCGGACCGGGGAGCTGTTTTTT.

The CDR3 spells CASKYTGGGTLHGYTF. The CDR3 DNA sequence: TGTGCCAGCAAATATACAGGGGGCGGTACCCTTCATGGCTACACCTTC. The V gene is TRBV28, the J gene TRBJ1-2, with TRBD1 identical over 9 bases. The germline gives CDR1 MDHEN, CDR2 SYDVKM. The CDR3 totals 16 residues. V trimming: 7 bases; J trimming: 6 bases; junction bases outside the gene matches: 15.

The chain couples TRBV5-4 to TRBJ2-6; maybe TRBD1 (5 bases). The CDR3 totals 15 residues. Trimming left V 4 bases short and J 2 bases short, with 10 bases between. Per germline, CDR1 SGHNT and CDR2 YYREEE (reference sequence). The chain's CDR3 is CASSPPDTGANVLTF. The CDR3 nucleotides read TGTGCCAGCAGCCCCCCGGACACTGGGGCCAACGTCCTGACTTTC.

The chain recombines TRBV15 with TRBJ1-1, with TRBD1 matching over 7 bases. Germline V gene sequence: CDR1 LNHNV, CDR2 YYDKDF (reference sequence). The CDR3 is 15 residues long. The junction had 4 bases not matched to a gene; V was cut back by 3 bases and J by 0 bases. The CDR3 reads CATSRDRSMNTEAFF. The DNA for the CDR3 is TGTGCCACCAGCAGGGACAGGTCGATGAACACTGAAGCTTTCTTT.

V usage is TRBV10-3 and J usage is TRBJ1-2, with TRBD1 matching 9 bases. CDR3 length equals 14 residues. Germline loops: CDR1 ENHRY, CDR2 SYGVKD. Trimming at V came to 2 bases and at J to 7 bases, leaving 5 bases not matched to a gene. The CDR3: CAISEVGTGFGYTF. In DNA, the CDR3 is TGTGCCATCAGTGAGGTCGGGACAGGGTTTGGCTACACCTTC.

The chain employs TRBV21-1 and TRBJ1-1. TRBV21-1 corresponds to a pseudogene. The CDR3 extends over 17 amino acids. The CDR3 is CASSKSVRREGGTEAFF. The CDR3, as DNA: TGTGCCAGCAGCAAATCCGTCCGGCGGGAGGGTGGCACTGAAGCTTTCTTT.

This chain uses TRBV6-6 with TRBJ1-1; D not resolved. Germline loops: CDR1 MNHNY, CDR2 SVGAGI (reference sequence). Trimming left V 5 bases short and J 3 bases short, with 7 bases between. This CDR3 has 12 residues. The CDR3: CASSPLYTEAFF. The CDR3 coding sequence is TGTGCCAGCAGTCCCCTATACACTGAAGCTTTCTTT.

The chain's CDR3 is CASSTSRRAGVNTQYF. The CDR3 bases are TGTGCCAGCAGCACCTCCCGGCGGGCAGGGGTGAATACGCAGTATTTT. The rearrangement uses TRBV5-6 and TRBJ2-3, with D tentatively TRBD1 (6 bases). Germline V gene lookup returns CDR1 SGHDT and CDR2 YYEEEE. This CDR3 region has 16 residues. The V end was cut by 4 bases, the J end by 7 bases, with 22 bases between.

The V call is TRBV10-3, the J call TRBJ1-1; the D gene is possibly TRBD1 (6 bases). Germline loops: CDR1 ENHRY, CDR2 SYGVKD. V lost 6 bases to trimming and J lost 4 bases, with 15 bases between them. The CDR3 is 14 residues long. This CDR3 is CAIRGTQGFTEAFF. The CDR3 nucleotides read TGTGCCATCAGGGGAACCCAGGGGTTCACTGAAGCTTTCTTT.

In this sample, this clone turned up a few times. The chain carries TRBV6-6 and TRBJ1-1; D is uncertain. The CDR3 is made up of 11 amino acids. Germline V gene data show CDR1 as MNHNY and CDR2 as SVGAGI (reference sequence). V shed 5 bases and J shed 8 bases, with 9 bases lying between them. CDR3 in DNA: TGTGCCAGCAGTCAATACTTCGAAGCTTTCTTT. It specifies CASSQYFEAFF.

The chain combines TRBV10-3 with TRBJ2-7, with TRBD2 matching over 11 bases. CDR1 ENHRY and CDR2 SYGVKD come from the germline V gene. The CDR3 has 18 residues. With 3 bases clipped from V and 2 bases from J, the junction kept 12 bases outside the gene matches. CDR3 protein: CAISDVGSGGGTPYEQYF. CDR3 DNA sequence: TGTGCCATCAGTGACGTCGGTAGCGGGGGGGGTACCCCCTACGAGCAGTACTTC.

CDR3 nucleotide sequence: TGTGCCAGCAGATTCCCGGGACAGGGTAGTGGCTACACCTTC. It yields the protein CASRFPGQGSGYTF. The rearrangement links TRBV28 to TRBJ1-2; 9 bases line up with TRBD1. V was pared by 6 bases and J by 7 bases, with 9 bases of the junction left unmatched. Per germline, CDR1 MDHEN and CDR2 SYDVKM. This CDR3 contains 14 residues.

The rearrangement uses TRBV6-4 and TRBJ2-3; D perhaps matches TRBD2 (6 bases). The CDR3 is made up of 14 amino acids. Germline V CDR1 and CDR2: MRHNA, SNTAGT. V lost 0 bases and J lost 6, with 10 bases in between. The DNA of the CDR3 is TGTGCCAGCAGTGACTCTGACGGAGGGGATACGCAGTATTTT. This codes for CASSDSDGGDTQYF.

This clone was detected only a few times. This chain joins TRBV11-1 and TRBJ1-6; tentatively, D is TRBD1 (5 bases). The V end was cut by 5 bases, the J end by 10 bases, with 15 bases between. The CDR3 covers 14 residues. Germline V gene lookup returns CDR1 SGHAT and CDR2 FQDESV (reference sequence). The CDR3 DNA sequence: TGTGCCAGCAGCGCAGGGCGTCTGAGGTCACCCCTCCACTTT. It translates to CASSAGRLRSPLHF.

This clone was seen only once. The rearrangement uses TRBV21-1 and TRBJ1-5. TRBV21-1 is designated a pseudogene. There are 13 residues in the CDR3. CDR3 DNA: TGTGCCGGGGGGGCCACGGGCAATCAGCCCCAGCATTTT. Translation gives CAGGATGNQPQHF.

This chain connects TRBV12-5 to TRBJ2-1; 7 bases agree with TRBD2. V lost 3 bases, J lost 0 bases, and 14 bases stayed unmatched. From germline, CDR1 is LGHNT and CDR2 FRNRAP. This CDR3 is built from 19 residues. The CDR3 is CASGFNAGDPLSSYNEQFF. DNA for the CDR3: TGTGCTAGTGGTTTCAATGCGGGAGACCCCCTAAGCTCCTACAATGAGCAGTTCTTC. The variable domain in full, with the rest retrieved from reference TRBV12-5 and TRBJ2-1, is DARVTQTPRHKVTEMGQEVTMRCQPILGHNTVFWYRQTMMQGLELLAYFRNRAPLDDSGMPKDRFSAEMPDATLATLKIQPSEPRDSAVYFCASGFNAGDPLSSYNEQFFGPGTRLTVL.

The chain uses TRBV5-1 and TRBJ2-7; D may be TRBD2 (6 bases). CDR1 and CDR2 from the germline V gene are SGHRS and YFSETQ. This CDR3 contains 15 residues. V lost 4 bases to trimming and J lost 1 base, with 15 bases between them. The CDR3 nucleotides read TGCGCCAGCAGCACGGGGACTCTAATTTCCTACGAGCAGTACTTC. Translated: CASSTGTLISYEQYF.

This chain uses TRBV27 with TRBJ1-1; weak D call: TRBD1 (5 bases). Trimming left V 3 bases short and J 0 bases short, with 11 bases between. CDR1 and CDR2 (germline): MNHEY, SMNVEV (reference sequence). The CDR3 contains 15 residues. Here the CDR3 DNA reads TGTGCCAGCAGTTTGGGTGCAGGGTTGAACACTGAAGCTTTCTTT. Residues: CASSLGAGLNTEAFF.

This chain uses TRBV4-1 with TRBJ1-2, with no clear D. Trimming took 4 bases from V and 3 from J, leaving 18 bases between them. Per the germline V gene, CDR1 is MGHRA and CDR2 is YSYEKL. The CDR3 runs to 16 residues. The DNA for the CDR3 is TGCGCCAGCAGCCGAGCGGGTAACCCTCAGGACTATGGCTACACCTTC. Amino acid sequence: CASSRAGNPQDYGYTF.

The chain employs TRBV19 and TRBJ2-3, with 8 bases aligning to TRBD1. Germline V gene sequence: CDR1 LNHDA, CDR2 SQIVND (reference sequence). V was clipped by 3 bases and J by 4 bases; unmatched bases: 9. The CDR3 is made up of 16 amino acids. The CDR3, as DNA: TGTGCCAGTAGTATGCCAGGGGGCCTTTCTCCAGATACGCAGTATTTT. Its translation is CASSMPGGLSPDTQYF.